These 2 T cell receptor beta chains originate from one sample sequenced in a study of OX40 agonist ivuxolimab in advanced cancers. Some clones are missing from TCRdb's copy, which holds only in-frame ones; the method was immunoSEQ multiplex PCR. The table records 45,000 to 55,000 clones, around 84% of them present only once. The sample here was CD4+ or CD8+ T cells sorted from blood, taken in a trial of the OX40 agonist ivuxolimab. These receptors were obtained from an adult with an advanced solid tumor such as melanoma, head and neck, liver or kidney cancer.

With regard to this clone: The junction and the germline gene differ at one end; a read error may be behind it. The chain recombines TRBV28 with TRBJ2-1, with 7 bases fitting TRBD2. Germline V lookup: CDR1 MDHEN, CDR2 SYDVKM. This CDR3 is built from 15 residues. CDR3 protein: CASSSLGAGRGKRVF. DNA of the CDR3: TGTGCCAGCAGTTCCCTCGGGGCAGGGCGGGGGAAGAGGGTCTTC.

The genes are TRBV15 and TRBJ2-1, with D perhaps TRBD2 (6 bases). Germline-derived CDR1 and CDR2 are LNHNV and YYDKDF (reference sequence). V was shortened by 0 bases and J by 6 bases, with 12 bases between the two germline ends. CDR3 size: 15 residues. Here the CDR3 DNA reads TGTGCCACCAGCAGAGATCGGCAGGGAGGCAATGAGCAGTTCTTC. Its protein is CATSRDRQGGNEQFF.